This T cell receptor (beta chain) was retrieved from a study of OX40 agonist ivuxolimab in advanced cancers. Looking at the study overall: Hepatocellular carcinoma, melanoma, renal cell or head and neck cancer occurred in dose-escalation patients.

J was trimmed by 7 bases and V by 3 bases; bases with no gene match: 8. The CDR3 is 15 amino acids. CDR1 and CDR2 (germline): KGHSH, LQKENI. Whole-study results and caveats: Within 6 weeks, CD4+ and CD8+ blood T cells expanded clonally at 0.1 to 3.0 mg/kg. CD8+ T cells showed, on average, more clonal expansion than CD4+ cells.

Data came from immunoSEQ multiplex PCR; TCRdb stores just in-frame clones and leaves some out. The repertoire holds tens of thousands of clones, with roughly 87% as singletons. A few counts support this clone. The antigen is undetermined. V and J are TRBV18 and TRBJ1-5; TRBD1 agrees at 8 bases. This clonotype originated in an adult with an advanced solid tumor such as melanoma, head and neck, liver or kidney cancer. Specimen: CD4+ or CD8+ T cells sorted from blood, collected in a trial of the OX40 agonist ivuxolimab. The CDR3 is CASSPMTGAHQPQHF. The CDR3, as DNA: TGTGCCAGCTCACCGATGACAGGGGCTCACCAGCCCCAGCATTTT.